This TCR beta chain was sequenced during a study of blood T cell repertoires in COVID-19. Looking at the study overall: Samples taken during acute and convalescent COVID-19 were collected in the United States, Italy and Spain. The analysed material was cDNA or gDNA that came from T cells, B-cell-depleted T cells, or PBMCs.

Germline V gene lookup returns CDR1 MGHDK and CDR2 SYGVNS. V was trimmed by 1 base and J by 3 bases, leaving 10 bases between them. The CDR3 spans 15 residues. Original data processing: Quantification of nucleated cells was approximated via reference gene primer amplification. Repertoires were generated with immunoSEQ multiplex PCR, while TCRdb's copy carries only in-frame clones and drops some. The V and J calls and clone size were taken over from that table, and D and trimming were inferred from the DNA. This sample has about 240,000 clones, with around 86% found just once. This sequence was found in a man older than 75 with acute or convalescent COVID-19. The specimen sequenced was peripheral blood. This sequence joins TRBV25-1 and TRBJ1-3; D is perhaps TRBD1 (5 bases). CDR3: CASSESRVYGNTIYF. CDR3 nucleotide sequence: TGTGCCAGCAGTGAATCCAGGGTATATGGAAACACCATATATTTT.